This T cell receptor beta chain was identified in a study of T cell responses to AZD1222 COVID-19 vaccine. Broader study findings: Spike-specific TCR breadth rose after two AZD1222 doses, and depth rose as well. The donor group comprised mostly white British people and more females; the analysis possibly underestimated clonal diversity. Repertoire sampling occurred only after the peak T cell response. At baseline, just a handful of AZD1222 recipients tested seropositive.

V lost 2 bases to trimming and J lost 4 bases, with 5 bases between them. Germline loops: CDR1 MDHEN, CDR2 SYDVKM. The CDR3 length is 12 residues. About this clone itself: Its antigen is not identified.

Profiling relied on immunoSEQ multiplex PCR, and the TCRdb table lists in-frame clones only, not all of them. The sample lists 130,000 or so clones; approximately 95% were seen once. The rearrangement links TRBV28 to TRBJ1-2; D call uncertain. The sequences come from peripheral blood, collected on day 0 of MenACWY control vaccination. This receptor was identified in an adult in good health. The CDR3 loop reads CASSLQSYGYTF. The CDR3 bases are TGTGCCAGCAGTTTACAGTCCTATGGCTACACCTTC.